The rows below give T cell receptor beta chains drawn from one sample of a study of blood T cell repertoires in COVID-19. Method: immunoSEQ multiplex PCR; TCRdb's copy keeps in-frame clones and lacks some. The table has 25,000 to 40,000 clones, about nine tenths seen once; the top ten hold over 11%. Material for sequencing was peripheral blood. Receptors were obtained from a human donor with active COVID-19. The donor label of this sample is uncertain. CDR3s include the opening cysteine and the closing phenylalanine or tryptophan. The order of the fields is J gene, D gene, V gene, clone size, CDR3 DNA, CDR3 protein. D genes are given only for firm matches. Only some rows state a clone size, as once, few, many or a class for expanded clones.

>TRBJ2-3|TRBD2|TRBV12-3/TRBV12-4|-
TGTGCCAGCAAATCGGGGGGAACAGATACGCAGTATTTT
CASKSGGTDTQYF
>TRBJ2-5|TRBD1|TRBV7-6|-
TGTGCCAGCAGCTTAGGGTCAGGGGGCGTGAGGGAGACCCAGTACTTC
CASSLGSGGVRETQYF
>TRBJ2-3|TRBD2|TRBV6-5|-
TGTGCCAGCAGTCATCGGGGGGGAGTGTTAGATACGCAGTATTTT
CASSHRGGVLDTQYF
>TRBJ2-7|-|TRBV7-9|-
TGTGCCAGCAGCTCCAGGGGATCACAGGAAAGCGAGCAGTACTTC
CASSSRGSQESEQYF
>TRBJ2-1|TRBD2|TRBV7-3|-
TGTGCCAGCAGCTCCCAAGGCGGGACTAGGGGAGACAATGAGCAGTTCTTC
CASSSQGGTRGDNEQFF
>TRBJ1-4|TRBD1|TRBV27|-
TGTGCCAGCAGTCAGACAGGGTGGGCTAATGAAAAACTGTTTTTT
CASSQTGWANEKLFF
>TRBJ2-7|-|TRBV6-5|-
TGTGCCAGCAGTTTAAACGAGTACGAGCAGTACTTC
CASSLNEYEQYF
>TRBJ1-4|-|TRBV5-1|-
TGCGCCAGCGCTTTTTCGGGTGCTCCTAATGAAAAACTGTTTTTT
CASAFSGAPNEKLFF
>TRBJ2-5|-|TRBV3-1/TRBV3-2|-
TGTGCCAGCAGCCGCCTCGCGGGGGAGACCCAGTACTTC
CASSRLAGETQYF
>TRBJ1-2|-|TRBV13|-
TGTGCCAGCAGCTTAGCCGCCCGGTTTTCTAACTATGGCTACACCTTC
CASSLAARFSNYGYTF
>TRBJ1-2|TRBD1|TRBV7-9|-
TGTGCCAGCCGATCAGGGACAGGCGACTATGGCTACACCTTC
CASRSGTGDYGYTF
>TRBJ2-2|TRBD2|TRBV4-1|once
TGCGCCAGCAGCCACATTGTCTCTAGCGGGGGGAACACCGGGGAGCTGTTTTTT
CASSHIVSSGGNTGELFF
>TRBJ2-7|TRBD1|TRBV27|-
TGTGCCAGCAGTTACAGACAGGGGTCTGTCGAGCAGTACTTC
CASSYRQGSVEQYF
>TRBJ1-4|-|TRBV27|once
TGTGCCAGCAGTTTCGGGGGGGTCTCAACTAATGAAAAACTGTTTTTT
CASSFGGVSTNEKLFF
>TRBJ1-1|TRBD1|TRBV20-1|-
TGCAGTGCTACTGACAGGGGGCCCCGTGAAGCTTTCTTT
CSATDRGPREAFF
>TRBJ1-2|-|TRBV7-2|-
TGTGCCAGCAGCCCGCAGGAGGGCGTCGCTAACTATGGCTACACCTTC
CASSPQEGVANYGYTF
>TRBJ2-2|-|TRBV4-2|-
TGTGCCAGCAGCCAAGCGATTAGGGGGACGATCGCGAACACCGGGGAGCTGTTTTTT
CASSQAIRGTIANTGELFF